The text below deals with one T cell receptor beta chain. Its antigen remains unknown. This entry is derived from a study of OX40 agonist ivuxolimab in advanced cancers. About the study: Intravenous ivuxolimab was administered to patients every 2 weeks at 0.01 to 10 mg/kg. Therapy given before enrollment (anti-PD-1, anti-PD-L1 or anti-CTLA-4) was allowed, and roughly 41% had some. General study results and limits: The antigen specificity of the peripheral T cells (those that were expanded) was not determined.

Some clones are missing from TCRdb's copy, which holds only in-frame ones; the method was immunoSEQ multiplex PCR. The sample contains approximately 90,000 clones, 88% of which appear only once. Patients with autoimmune history or systemic immunosuppression were excluded. Germline V gene data show CDR1 as SGDLS and CDR2 as YYNGEE. This CDR3 has 15 amino acids. Trimming at V came to 0 bases and at J to 4 bases, leaving 2 bases not matched to a gene. V gene TRBV9 combines with J gene TRBJ1-2; 11 bases map to TRBD1. This receptor was identified in an adult with an advanced solid tumor such as melanoma, head and neck, liver or kidney cancer. The sequences come from CD4+ or CD8+ T cells sorted from blood, collected in a trial of the OX40 agonist ivuxolimab. The CDR3 sequence is CASSVGTGGPYGYTF. The DNA for the CDR3 is TGTGCCAGCAGCGTAGGGACAGGGGGCCCCTATGGCTACACCTTC. Supplemented by reference TRBV9 and TRBJ1-2, the full variable domain reads DSGVTQTPKHLITATGQRVTLRCSPRSGDLSVYWYQQSLDQGLQFLIQYYNGEERAKGNILERFSAQQFPDLHSELNLSSLELGDSALYFCASSVGTGGPYGYTFGSGTRLTVV.